This T cell receptor (beta chain) emerged from a study of T-cell memory formation after mild COVID-19. General study results and limits: In pre-infection memory, a portion of responding clones appeared, which suggested that cross-reactive memory joined.

V lost 6 bases, J lost 5 bases, and 10 bases stayed unmatched. CDR3 length equals 15 residues. Germline V gives CDR1 MNHEY, CDR2 SVGEGT. As to this clonotype: Its antigen is not identified.

Using its own MiXCR run on the 5' RACE reads, TCRdb lists one record per CDR3 protein. The data show hundreds of thousands of distinct CDR3 sequences, roughly an eighth seen once. Sequencing input: PBMCs or a T cell subset sorted from them (not recorded which). The origin of this receptor is a young man who had mild COVID-19 (a few samples of this study predate the infection). Cell type and time point are not known. The V call is TRBV6-2 or TRBV6-3, the J call TRBJ2-3, with 8 bases lining up with TRBD1. For the CDR3, the DNA is TGTGCCAGCAGGCCCCCGGGACAGGAGGGAGATACGCAGTATTTT. Translated, it gives CASRPPGQEGDTQYF.